This entry lists 32 T cell receptor beta chains sequenced from one sample in a study of CD8+CD57+ T cells in acquired aplastic anemia. For CDR3 and TCR beta VDJ profiling, genomic DNA was the template used. TCRdb ran MiXCR on the reads and lists one entry per CDR3 protein. The data hold 150,000 to 200,000 distinct CDR3 sequences, with approximately 45% observed a single time. The sample was sorted CD4+, CD8+, or CD8+CD57+ T cells (not recorded which) from PBMCs. These receptors came from a human donor in good health.

The chain is built from TRBV11-1 and TRBJ2-3; 8 nucleotides line up with TRBD2. CDR1 and CDR2 from the germline V gene are SGHAT and FQDESV (reference sequence). With V trimmed by 2 bases and J by 7 bases, 11 bases remained unmatched. The CDR3 totals 16 residues. CDR3: CASSLYGTGGNHTQYF. CDR3 DNA sequence: TGTGCCAGCAGCTTATATGGGACGGGGGGGAATCATACGCAGTATTTT.

This clonotype was recorded many times. The gene calls are TRBV19 and TRBJ2-2; D perhaps matches TRBD1 (7 bases). Germline loops: CDR1 LNHDA, CDR2 SQIVND (reference sequence). V lost 2 bases and J lost 0, with 13 bases in between. This CDR3 is 17 amino acids long. CDR3 sequence reads: CASSIRGLAPNTGELFF. CDR3 coding DNA: TGTGCCAGTAGTATAAGGGGGCTAGCGCCGAACACCGGGGAGCTGTTTTTT.

Many counts were recorded for this clonotype. This rearrangement joins TRBV4-1 to TRBJ1-4, with 9 bases fitting TRBD1. The CDR3 length is 15 residues. Per the germline V gene, CDR1 is MGHRA and CDR2 is YSYEKL. J lost 8 bases, V lost 0 bases, and 4 bases had no gene match. As DNA, the CDR3 is TGCGCCAGCAGCCAAGAAGGACAGGGGCGGGAAAAACTGTTTTTT. Protein: CASSQEGQGREKLFF.

This clonotype was observed at least ten times. The chain has TRBV5-1 and TRBJ1-1, with 7 bases lining up with TRBD1. Germline V gene lookup returns CDR1 SGHRS and CDR2 YFSETQ. The J segment lost 0 bases and the V segment lost 0 bases, leaving 5 bases of the junction unmatched. The CDR3 is made up of 16 amino acids. CDR3 bases: TGCGCCAGCAGCTTGGGAGGGGGACAGATGAACACTGAAGCTTTCTTT. Encoded protein: CASSLGGGQMNTEAFF.

This clonotype was counted only a few times. The chain employs TRBV27 and TRBJ2-2, with D maybe TRBD2 (5 bases). Germline V CDR1 and CDR2: MNHEY, SMNVEV (reference sequence). CDR3 length: 14 amino acids. Deletions cut 5 bases from V and 3 bases from J, with 10 bases between. The CDR3 region has the DNA TGTGCCAGCAGTCGTTCGCGGGACACCGGGGAGCTGTTTTTT. It codes for CASSRSRDTGELFF.

This clonotype was recorded many times. The chain has TRBV20-1 and TRBJ2-7, with 12 positions matching TRBD2. The CDR3 has 15 residues. Trimming took 3 bases from V and 4 from J; bases not matched to a gene: 7. The germline CDR1 and CDR2 sequences are DFQATT and SNEGSKA (reference sequence). The CDR3 here is CSASETSGSLYEQYF. Here the CDR3 DNA reads TGCAGTGCTAGTGAGACTAGCGGGAGTTTGTACGAGCAGTACTTC.

This clonotype was observed a few times. The chain joins TRBV28 to TRBJ1-1; D gene unclear. This CDR3 contains 15 residues. Looked up from germline, CDR1 is MDHEN and CDR2 is SYDVKM. The germline V and J ends were trimmed by 6 bases and 2 bases, with 16 bases remaining between them. The CDR3: CASRAPADANTEAFF. In DNA, the CDR3 is TGTGCCAGCAGGGCCCCGGCAGACGCTAACACTGAAGCTTTCTTT. Using reference TRBV28 and TRBJ1-1 for the parts outside the CDR3, the full variable domain is DVKVTQSSRYLVKRTGEKVFLECVQDMDHENMFWYRQDPGLGLRLIYFSYDVKMKEKGDIPEGYSVSREKKERFSLILESASTNQTSMYLCASRAPADANTEAFFGQGTRLTVV.

The CDR3 reads CSARPTGGETQYF. CDR3 coding DNA: TGCAGTGCTAGACCAACAGGGGGAGAGACCCAGTACTTC. V is TRBV20-1 and J is TRBJ2-5; 8 bases match TRBD1. Germline lookup yields CDR1 DFQATT and CDR2 SNEGSKA (reference sequence). V dropped 2 bases and J dropped 4; count of bases not matched to a gene: 3. The CDR3 is 13 amino acids.

Ten or more counts support this clonotype. The chain couples TRBV9 to TRBJ2-7, with 10 positions matching TRBD2. There are 15 residues in the CDR3. Germline-derived CDR1 and CDR2 are SGDLS and YYNGEE. V gave up 4 bases and J gave up 7 bases; unmatched junction bases: 11. This CDR3 is CASSPGGVAGGEQYF. For the CDR3, the DNA is TGTGCCAGCAGCCCCGGCGGAGTAGCGGGAGGTGAGCAGTACTTC.

This clonotype was detected ten times or more. This chain uses TRBV12-3 or TRBV12-4 with TRBJ2-2; 7 bases are a match to TRBD1. This CDR3 is built from 14 residues. V shed 6 bases, J shed 1 base, and the junction held 2 bases outside the gene matches. The CDR3 loop reads CASRHRGNTGELFF. The CDR3 coding sequence is TGTGCCAGCAGACACAGGGGGAACACCGGGGAGCTGTTTTTT.

The sample holds many counts of this clonotype. This chain uses TRBV19 with TRBJ2-1; D perhaps matches TRBD2 (6 bases). CDR3 length: 15 residues. Trimming removed 6 bases from V and 6 bases from J, with 18 bases in between. The germline gives CDR1 LNHDA, CDR2 SQIVND (reference sequence). The CDR3 is CASSANGAGTNEQFF. The CDR3 coding sequence is TGTGCCAGTAGCGCCAACGGGGCGGGAACCAATGAGCAGTTCTTC.

The chain combines TRBV24-1 with TRBJ2-1; 13 positions match TRBD2. CDR1 is KGHDR, CDR2 SFDVKD, per germline. This CDR3 contains 16 residues. The trim removed 7 bases at V and 8 bases at J, leaving 10 bases unmatched. CDR3 region: CATSSPGLAGADEQFF. Written as DNA, the CDR3 is TGTGCCACCAGCAGCCCAGGACTAGCGGGAGCGGATGAGCAGTTCTTC.

This clonotype was counted a few times. V is TRBV30 and J is TRBJ2-1; tentatively, D is TRBD1 (6 bases). This CDR3 is 15 amino acids long. V gave up 3 bases and J gave up 1 base, with 13 bases separating them. CDR1 is GTSNPN, CDR2 SVGIG, per germline (reference sequence). CDR3 in DNA: TGTGCCTGGAGAAGGACAGATATATCCTACAATGAGCAGTTCTTC. Protein: CAWRRTDISYNEQFF.

The genes are TRBV29-1 and TRBJ2-1; unclear D gene. V lost 4 bases, J lost 6 bases, and 7 bases lay in between. CDR3 length: 11 residues. Germline V CDR1 and CDR2: SQVTM, ANQGSEA. CDR3 DNA: TGCAGCGTTGTTCGTGGCAATGAGCAGTTCTTC. Residues: CSVVRGNEQFF.

This chain links TRBV10-3 with TRBJ1-1; possible D gene TRBD1, 6 bases. The V end lost 3 bases, the J end lost 0 bases, and 11 bases lay between the germline ends. Germline loops: CDR1 ENHRY, CDR2 SYGVKD. The length of the CDR3 is 15 residues. Here the CDR3 reads CAISEGGDLNTEAFF. CDR3 coding DNA: TGTGCCATCAGTGAAGGGGGGGACCTGAACACTGAAGCTTTCTTT.

The sample holds one count of this clonotype. This chain links TRBV15 with TRBJ1-5, with a tentative D call TRBD1 (6 bases). CDR1 and CDR2 from the germline V gene are LNHNV and YYDKDF (reference sequence). V was trimmed by 1 base and J by 7 bases, leaving 14 bases between them. The CDR3 is 15 residues long. The DNA of the CDR3 is TGTGCCACCAGCAGAGGGGATGGGACACACCAGCCCCAGCATTTT. This sequence encodes CATSRGDGTHQPQHF.

The rearrangement links TRBV7-2 to TRBJ2-6, with 8 bases that match TRBD2. CDR3 size: 18 residues. Germline CDR1 is SGHTA and CDR2 is FQGNSA. Losses at the gene ends were 4 bases for V and 0 bases for J; bases not matched to a gene: 8. The CDR3 bases are TGTGCCAGCAGCTCGGTTGGCGGGACTAGCTCTGGGGCCAACGTCCTGACTTTC. Translation gives CASSSVGGTSSGANVLTF.

This clonotype was seen more than once but under ten times. CDR3 protein: CAWRNYQGPGANVLTF. Written as DNA, the CDR3 is TGTGCCTGGAGGAATTACCAGGGTCCTGGGGCCAACGTCCTGACTTTC. The rearrangement uses TRBV30 and TRBJ2-6, with D tentatively TRBD1 (5 bases). V was clipped by 3 bases and J by 2 bases, with 14 bases between them. CDR3 size: 16 residues. Germline-derived CDR1 and CDR2 are GTSNPN and SVGIG (reference sequence).

This clonotype was counted many times. The rearrangement joins TRBV3-1 to TRBJ1-6, with no clear D. The V gene lost 3 bases and the J gene lost 5 bases, with 8 bases spanning the gap. The germline gives CDR1 LGHDT, CDR2 YNNKEL (reference sequence). The CDR3 extends over 14 amino acids. The CDR3 DNA sequence: TGTGCCAGCAGCCATTACCGGGATAATTCACCCCTCCACTTT. Translation gives CASSHYRDNSPLHF.

The sample holds many counts of this clonotype. The J gene is TRBJ1-1, the V gene TRBV19; D remains unclear. The CDR3 has 13 amino acids. Germline assignment: CDR1 LNHDA and CDR2 SQIVND (reference sequence). Trimming removed 11 bases from V and 0 bases from J, with 13 bases in between. The CDR3 spells CASSDDLNTEAFF. The CDR3 coding sequence is TGTGCCTCCTCAGATGACCTGAACACTGAAGCTTTCTTT.

Ten or more counts support this clonotype. The chain has TRBV28 and TRBJ2-7; TRBD2 is a possible D gene (5 bases). From germline, CDR1 is MDHEN and CDR2 SYDVKM. This CDR3 region has 14 residues. V was shortened by 4 bases and J by 5 bases, with 15 bases between the two germline ends. Here the CDR3 reads CASSSQTGRDEQYF. The CDR3 region has the DNA TGTGCCAGCAGTTCCCAGACGGGAAGGGACGAGCAGTACTTC.

To note about this clonotype: A junction boundary mismatches the germline segment, possibly from a read error. The CDR3 spells CASSGAASYERYF. CDR3 nucleotide sequence: TGTGCCAGCAGTGGGGCAGCTTCCTACGAGCGGTACTTC. This rearrangement joins TRBV2 to TRBJ2-7; D is uncertain. This CDR3 contains 13 residues. Germline V gene data show CDR1 as SNHLY and CDR2 as FYNNEI.

The chain carries TRBV25-1 and TRBJ2-5; D is possibly TRBD1 (7 bases). V was trimmed by 0 bases and J by 5 bases, leaving 13 bases between them. CDR3 length: 15 amino acids. Germline V gene data show CDR1 as MGHDK and CDR2 as SYGVNS. CDR3 amino acids: CASSEYQGGEETQYF. CDR3 nucleotides: TGTGCCAGCAGTGAATATCAGGGGGGTGAGGAGACCCAGTACTTC. The full variable domain, in which reference TRBV25-1 and TRBJ2-5 provide the parts outside the CDR3, is EADIYQTPRYLVIGTGKKITLECSQTMGHDKMYWYQQDPGMELHLIHYSYGVNSTEKGDLSSESTVSRIRTEHFPLTLESARPSHTSQYLCASSEYQGGEETQYFGPGTRLLVL.

This clonotype appeared a few times. The gene calls are TRBV6-1 and TRBJ2-3, with a weak D call TRBD2 (5 bases). The germline CDR1 and CDR2 sequences are MNHNS and SASEGT. The CDR3 contains 15 residues. Trimming removed 7 bases from V and 0 bases from J, with 14 bases in between. The CDR3 spells CASTFLGGSTDTQYF. CDR3 DNA sequence: TGTGCCAGCACCTTTTTGGGCGGGAGCACAGATACGCAGTATTTT.

The rearrangement joins TRBV7-3 to TRBJ2-1, with D possibly matching TRBD2 (6 bases). The germline CDR1 and CDR2 sequences are SGHTA and FQGTGA. This CDR3 has 10 residues. Trimming removed 7 bases from V and 15 bases from J, with 13 bases in between. CDR3 residues: CASIPDGRFF. In DNA, the CDR3 is TGTGCCAGCATCCCAGACGGGAGGTTCTTC.

The table lists this clonotype with a few counts. The rearrangement joins TRBV29-1 to TRBJ2-5; no firm D call. CDR1 is SQVTM and CDR2 is ANQGSEA in the germline V gene. The CDR3 totals 13 residues. V lost 5 bases and J 0 bases, leaving 10 bases between the germline ends. CDR3 amino acids: CSVIAGYQETQYF. The CDR3 DNA sequence: TGCAGCGTTATAGCAGGCTACCAAGAGACCCAGTACTTC.

A note on this clonotype: The CDR3 carries no conserved terminal phenylalanine or tryptophan, so it likely arises from a read error. V usage is TRBV12-3 or TRBV12-4 and J usage is TRBJ2-1, with a tentative D call TRBD2 (6 bases). The CDR3 loop spans 15 amino acids. The V end lost 6 bases, the J end lost 2 bases, and 14 bases lay between the germline ends. The CDR3 reads CASSPPQRAYNEQFL. As DNA, the CDR3 is TGTGCCAGCAGCCCCCCCCAGCGGGCCTACAATGAGCAGTTCCTC.

This chain uses TRBV15 with TRBJ2-1; TRBD2 aligns across 15 bases. The ends lost 4 bases at V and 10 bases at J; junction bases unmatched: 5. This CDR3 comprises 15 residues. Germline V CDR1 and CDR2: LNHNV, YYDKDF (reference sequence). In DNA form, the CDR3 reads TGTGCCACCAGCATCATCGGACTAGCGGGAGGGGAGCAGTTCTTC. It is translated as CATSIIGLAGGEQFF.

The genes are TRBV5-4 and TRBJ2-7, with unresolved D. This CDR3 is built from 12 residues. With 1 base removed from V and 6 bases from J, the gap between germline ends came to 8 bases. Germline V gene sequence: CDR1 SGHNT, CDR2 YYREEE (reference sequence). In DNA, the CDR3 is TGTGCCAGCAGCTTGTTGGGCCTCGAGCAGTACTTC. Protein sequence: CASSLLGLEQYF. The whole variable domain, remainder taken from reference TRBV5-4 and TRBJ2-7, is ETGVTQSPTHLIKTRGQQVTLRCSSQSGHNTVSWYQQALGQGPQFIFQYYREEENGRGNFPPRFSGLQFPNYSSELNVNALELDDSALYLCASSLLGLEQYFGPGTRLTVT.

The chain has TRBV7-4 and TRBJ2-7; 12 nucleotides align to TRBD2. With V trimmed by 5 bases and J by 9 bases, 11 bases remained unmatched. CDR1 and CDR2 from the germline V gene are SGHVT and SQSDAQ. The CDR3 spans 15 residues. The CDR3 reads CASSQFGLAGQLQYF. CDR3 nucleotides: TGTGCCAGCAGCCAGTTCGGACTAGCGGGGCAATTGCAGTACTTC.

This clonotype has a count of ten or more. This chain links TRBV4-1 with TRBJ1-2; D not certain. The CDR3 runs to 15 residues. Germline CDR1 is MGHRA and CDR2 is YSYEKL. Trimming stripped 0 bases from V and 5 bases from J, with 13 bases between. CDR3 region: CASSQDGTLPYGYTF. As DNA, the CDR3 is TGCGCCAGCAGCCAAGATGGAACGTTACCATATGGCTACACCTTC.

This clonotype was picked up many times. The chain couples TRBV6-1 to TRBJ2-7, with 10 positions matching TRBD2. The V gene end was trimmed by 8 bases and the J gene end by 1 base; junction bases not matched to a gene: 5. The CDR3 contains 14 residues. CDR1 and CDR2 from the germline V gene are MNHNS and SASEGT. The CDR3 nucleotides are TGTGCCAGCGGAGGACTAGCGGTATCCTACGAGCAGTACTTC. Its protein is CASGGLAVSYEQYF.